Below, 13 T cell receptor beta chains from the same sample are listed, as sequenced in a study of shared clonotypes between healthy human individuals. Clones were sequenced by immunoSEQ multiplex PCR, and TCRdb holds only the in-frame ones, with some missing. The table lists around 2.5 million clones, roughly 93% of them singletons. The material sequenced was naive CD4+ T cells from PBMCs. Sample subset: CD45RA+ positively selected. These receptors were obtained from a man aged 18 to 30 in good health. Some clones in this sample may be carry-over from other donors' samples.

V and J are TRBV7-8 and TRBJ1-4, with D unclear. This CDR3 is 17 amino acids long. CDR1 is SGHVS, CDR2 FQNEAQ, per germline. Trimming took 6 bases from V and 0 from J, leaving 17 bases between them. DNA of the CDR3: TGTGCCAGCAGTTTTAGAAGTCCCGGCGCAACTAATGAAAAACTGTTTTTT. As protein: CASSFRSPGATNEKLFF.

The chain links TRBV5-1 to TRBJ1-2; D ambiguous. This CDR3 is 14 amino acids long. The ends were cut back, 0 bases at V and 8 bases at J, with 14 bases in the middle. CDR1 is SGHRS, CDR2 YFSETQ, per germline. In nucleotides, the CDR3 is TGCGCCAGCAGCTTGGGGGTCGGTCCCGGGGGCTACACCTTC. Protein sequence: CASSLGVGPGGYTF.

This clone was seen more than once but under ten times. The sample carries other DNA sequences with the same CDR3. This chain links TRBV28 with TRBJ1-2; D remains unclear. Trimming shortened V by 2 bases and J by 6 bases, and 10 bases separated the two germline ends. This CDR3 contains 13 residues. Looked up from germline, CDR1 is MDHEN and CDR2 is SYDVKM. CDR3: CASSLGRPDGYTF. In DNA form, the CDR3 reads TGTGCCAGCAGTTTAGGGCGGCCGGATGGCTACACCTTC.

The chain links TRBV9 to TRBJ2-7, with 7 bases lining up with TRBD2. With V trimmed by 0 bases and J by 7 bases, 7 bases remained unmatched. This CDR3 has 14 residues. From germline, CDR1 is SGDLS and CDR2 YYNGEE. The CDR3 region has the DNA TGTGCCAGCAGCGTAGGTACTTACGGGGGGGAGCAGTACTTC. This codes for CASSVGTYGGEQYF.

This CDR3 reads CASSFGTGGYRLFF. The CDR3 DNA reads TGTGCCAGCAGTTTCGGGACAGGGGGATATCGACTGTTTTTT. This rearrangement joins TRBV28 to TRBJ1-4; TRBD1 agrees at 11 bases. In germline, CDR1 is MDHEN, CDR2 SYDVKM. The CDR3 runs to 14 residues. Germline trimming cut 3 bases from V and 13 bases from J; bases unmatched to any gene: 7.

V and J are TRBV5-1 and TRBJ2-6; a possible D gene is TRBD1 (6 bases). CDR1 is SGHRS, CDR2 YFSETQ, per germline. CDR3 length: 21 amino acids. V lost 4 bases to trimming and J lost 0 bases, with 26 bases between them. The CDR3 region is CASSRFPISRGLASGANVLTF. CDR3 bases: TGCGCCAGCAGCCGATTTCCCATATCCAGGGGTTTAGCCTCTGGGGCCAACGTCCTGACTTTC.

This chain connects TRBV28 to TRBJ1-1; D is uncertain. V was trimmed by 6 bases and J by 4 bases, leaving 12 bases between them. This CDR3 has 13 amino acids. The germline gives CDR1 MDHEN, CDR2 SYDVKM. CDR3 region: CASRAVAGTEAFF. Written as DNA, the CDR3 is TGTGCCAGCAGGGCAGTGGCGGGCACTGAAGCTTTCTTT.

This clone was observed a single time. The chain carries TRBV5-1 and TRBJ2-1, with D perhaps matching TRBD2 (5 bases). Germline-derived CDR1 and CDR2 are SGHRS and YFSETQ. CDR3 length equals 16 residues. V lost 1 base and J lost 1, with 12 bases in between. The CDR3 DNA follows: TGCGCCAGCAGCTTGTCGACTACTAAATCCTACAATGAGCAGTTCTTC. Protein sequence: CASSLSTTKSYNEQFF. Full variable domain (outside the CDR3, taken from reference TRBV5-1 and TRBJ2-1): KAGVTQTPRYLIKTRGQQVTLSCSPISGHRSVSWYQQTPGQGLQFLFEYFSETQRNKGNFPGRFSGRQFSNSRSEMNVSTLELGDSALYLCASSLSTTKSYNEQFFGPGTRLTVL.

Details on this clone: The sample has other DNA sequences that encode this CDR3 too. CDR3 sequence reads: CASSRDRLSNQPQHF. The CDR3 DNA reads as TGTGCCAGTAGTCGGGACAGGCTTAGCAATCAGCCCCAGCATTTT. The J gene is TRBJ1-5, the V gene TRBV19, with TRBD1 identical over 8 bases. CDR3 length: 15 residues. Germline V gene data show CDR1 as LNHDA and CDR2 as SQIVND (reference sequence). Trimming took 5 bases from V and 0 from J; bases not matched to a gene: 3.

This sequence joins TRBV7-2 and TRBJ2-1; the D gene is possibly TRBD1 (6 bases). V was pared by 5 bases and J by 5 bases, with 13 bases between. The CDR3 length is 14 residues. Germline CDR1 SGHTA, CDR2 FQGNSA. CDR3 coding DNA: TGTGCCAGCAGCCCACTCGACAGGAACAATGAGCAGTTCTTC. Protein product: CASSPLDRNNEQFF.

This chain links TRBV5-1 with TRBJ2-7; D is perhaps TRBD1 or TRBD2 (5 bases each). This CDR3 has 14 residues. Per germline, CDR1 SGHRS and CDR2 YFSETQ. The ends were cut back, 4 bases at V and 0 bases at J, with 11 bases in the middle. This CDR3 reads CASSQRDGSYEQYF. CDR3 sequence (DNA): TGCGCCAGCAGCCAGAGGGACGGCTCCTACGAGCAGTACTTC.

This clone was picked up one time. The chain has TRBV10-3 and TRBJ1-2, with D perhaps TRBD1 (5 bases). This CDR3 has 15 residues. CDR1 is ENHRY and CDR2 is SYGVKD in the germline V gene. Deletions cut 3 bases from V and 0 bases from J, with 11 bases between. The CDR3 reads CAISERDGSNYGYTF. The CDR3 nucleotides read TGTGCCATCAGTGAAAGGGACGGCTCTAACTATGGCTACACCTTC.

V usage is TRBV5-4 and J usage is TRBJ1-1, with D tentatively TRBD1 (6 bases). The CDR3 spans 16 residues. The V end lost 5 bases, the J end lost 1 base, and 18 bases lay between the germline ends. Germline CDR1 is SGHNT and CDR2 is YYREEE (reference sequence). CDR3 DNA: TGTGCCAGCAGAAGAGGACAGAGCAAAGCGAACACTGAAGCTTTCTTT. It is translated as CASRRGQSKANTEAFF. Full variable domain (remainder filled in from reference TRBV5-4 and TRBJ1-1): ETGVTQSPTHLIKTRGQQVTLRCSSQSGHNTVSWYQQALGQGPQFIFQYYREEENGRGNFPPRFSGLQFPNYSSELNVNALELDDSALYLCASRRGQSKANTEAFFGQGTRLTVV.